These T cell receptor beta chains were read from a single sample in a study of identical twins. TCRdb re-called the 5' RACE reads with MiXCR, one entry per CDR3 protein. The table lists 300,000 to 400,000 distinct CDR3 sequences, about 12% of them singletons. These data are also associated with another study on yellow fever vaccine responses in identical twins.

The sequenced sample consisted of CD8+ T cells sorted from blood. These receptor sequences come from a woman aged 18 to 35 in good health. The CDR3 runs from the conserved cysteine through the conserved F or W. A D gene is named only where the DNA matches it firmly. Clone size is not always given. Where it is, it says once, few, many or a class for expanded clones.

CDR3 length	V gene	J gene	D gene	clone size	CDR3 protein	CDR3 DNA
13	TRBV12-3/TRBV12-4	TRBJ2-1	TRBD2	many	CATQLAGAPGQFF	TGTGCCACACAACTAGCGGGGGCTCCCGGGCAGTTCTTC
15	TRBV20-1	TRBJ1-1	NA	NA	CSARDTGQPNTEAFF	TGCAGTGCTAGAGATACGGGGCAGCCAAACACTGAAGCTTTCTTT
15	TRBV29-1	TRBJ2-3	NA	few	CSVENEGSSTDTQYF	TGCAGCGTTGAAAATGAGGGATCTAGCACAGATACGCAGTATTTT
15	TRBV20-1	TRBJ2-1	NA	NA	CSARDRLGGWDEQFF	TGCAGTGCTAGAGATCGCTTAGGCGGCTGGGATGAGCAGTTCTTC
13	TRBV20-1	TRBJ1-1	NA	few	CSARISGNTEAFF	TGCAGTGCTAGAATTTCCGGGAACACTGAAGCTTTCTTT
16	TRBV20-1	TRBJ1-4	NA	NA	CSARDGDEPSIEKLFF	TGCAGTGCTAGAGATGGGGACGAACCTAGTATTGAAAAACTGTTTTTT
16	TRBV7-8	TRBJ2-7	NA	NA	CASSLEGQSSSYEQYF	TGTGCCAGCAGCCTGGAGGGACAGTCGAGCTCCTACGAGCAGTACTTC
16	TRBV20-1	TRBJ2-5	TRBD1	few	CSSLTDRTNPIETQYF	TGCAGTTCGCTAACGGACAGGACAAACCCGATAGAGACCCAGTACTTC
15	TRBV10-3	TRBJ2-7	NA	NA	CAISEDGGWTYEQYF	TGTGCCATCAGTGAGGATGGAGGGTGGACCTACGAGCAGTACTTC
15	TRBV7-6	TRBJ2-1	TRBD2	few	CASRDLAGGRDEQFF	TGTGCCAGCAGAGATCTAGCGGGGGGGCGGGATGAGCAGTTCTTC
13	TRBV25-1	TRBJ2-7	TRBD2	many	CASSPTSTREQYF	TGTGCCAGCAGCCCGACTAGCACGCGGGAGCAGTACTTC
14	TRBV5-1	TRBJ1-2	NA	NA	CASSATGYDYGYTF	TGCGCCAGCAGCGCAACAGGGTACGACTATGGCTACACCTTC
12	TRBV15	TRBJ2-7	NA	NA	CATSRDADIQVF	TGTGCCACCAGCAGAGATGCGGACATTCAGGTCTTC
15	TRBV15	TRBJ2-4	NA	many	CATSRDRENKNIQYF	TGTGCCACCAGCAGAGATCGGGAAAACAAAAACATTCAGTACTTC
15	TRBV5-1	TRBJ2-3	TRBD1	NA	CASSLGLTGVDTQYF	TGCGCCAGCAGCTTGGGGCTGACAGGGGTGGATACGCAGTATTTT
15	TRBV4-1	TRBJ1-1	TRBD1	many	CASTLDRAMNTEAFF	TGCGCCAGCACCCTAGACAGGGCGATGAACACTGAAGCTTTCTTT
13	TRBV12-5	TRBJ2-5	NA	NA	CASGLASQETQYF	TGTGCTAGTGGTTTGGCCAGCCAAGAGACCCAGTACTTC
19	TRBV4-2	TRBJ2-7	TRBD2	few	CASSQVGGLGLAGSYEQYF	TGTGCCAGCAGCCAAGTTGGGGGCTTGGGACTAGCGGGGTCCTACGAGCAGTACTTC
15	TRBV5-6	TRBJ2-1	TRBD2	NA	CASSVGLAGINEQFF	TGTGCCAGCAGCGTGGGACTAGCGGGGATCAATGAGCAGTTCTTC
11	TRBV12-3/TRBV12-4	TRBJ2-5	NA	many	CASLPQETQYF	TGTGCCAGCTTGCCGCAAGAGACCCAGTACTTC
13	TRBV6-2/TRBV6-3	TRBJ2-7	TRBD2	NA	CASSAGGRGEQYF	TGTGCCAGCAGCGCGGGCGGGAGAGGGGAGCAGTACTTC
11	TRBV10-3	TRBJ2-1	NA	few	CAISESWEQFF	TGTGCCATCAGTGAGTCTTGGGAGCAGTTCTTC
18	TRBV6-1	TRBJ2-3	TRBD2	few	CASSGSFWGTRTTDTQYF	TGTGCCAGCAGTGGATCGTTCTGGGGGACTAGAACCACAGATACGCAGTATTTT
15	TRBV4-2	TRBJ2-2	NA	many	CASGSTYANTGELFF	TGTGCCAGCGGGAGCACTTACGCGAACACCGGGGAGCTGTTTTTT
15	TRBV6-1	TRBJ2-4	NA	few	CASGIRGPTKNIQYF	TGTGCCAGCGGGATCCGGGGTCCCACCAAAAACATTCAGTACTTC
13	TRBV12-5	TRBJ2-2	NA	NA	CASGVTNTGELFF	TGTGCTAGTGGGGTCACGAACACCGGGGAGCTGTTTTTT
14	TRBV20-1	TRBJ1-1	NA	few	CSARDEWGGAEAFF	TGCAGTGCTAGAGATGAATGGGGCGGTGCTGAAGCTTTCTTT
14	TRBV19	TRBJ2-7	NA	NA	CASSILGIGGEQYF	TGTGCCAGTAGTATTCTGGGCATAGGCGGCGAGCAGTACTTC
12	TRBV29-1	TRBJ2-7	TRBD1	NA	CSVGDRGYEQYF	TGCAGCGTGGGGGACAGGGGCTACGAGCAGTACTTC
12	TRBV24-1	TRBJ2-1	NA	many	CATSWRSGEQFF	TGTGCCACCAGTTGGAGATCCGGTGAGCAGTTCTTC
16	TRBV2	TRBJ2-1	NA	few	CASSDWVGSSYNEQFF	TGTGCCAGCAGTGATTGGGTCGGTAGCTCCTACAATGAGCAGTTCTTC
16	TRBV9	TRBJ2-1	TRBD2	NA	CASSKSSGAAFNEQFF	TGTGCCAGCAGCAAGAGTAGCGGGGCCGCGTTTAATGAGCAGTTCTTC
14	TRBV25-1	TRBJ1-5	NA	many	CASSDGGDNQPQHF	TGTGCCAGCAGTGACGGGGGAGACAATCAGCCCCAGCATTTT
13	TRBV3-1	TRBJ2-3	NA	few	CASSQTRLDTQYF	TGTGCCAGCAGCCAAACTAGGTTGGATACGCAGTATTTT
15	TRBV12-5	TRBJ2-5	NA	NA	CASAGWLRMMETQYF	TGTGCTAGTGCTGGATGGCTACGGATGATGGAGACCCAGTACTTC
14	TRBV7-9	TRBJ2-3	NA	NA	CASTFPTGPDTQYF	TGTGCCAGCACCTTCCCCACGGGGCCAGATACGCAGTATTTT
13	TRBV20-1	TRBJ2-1	NA	NA	CSARPHFMDEQFF	TGCAGTGCCCGACCCCATTTTATGGATGAGCAGTTCTTC
15	TRBV5-6	TRBJ2-1	TRBD1	many	CASSDTGGSYNEQFF	TGTGCCAGCAGCGATACAGGGGGGTCCTACAATGAGCAGTTCTTC
16	TRBV27	TRBJ2-2	TRBD2	many	CASSPSAGGSTGELFF	TGTGCCAGCAGCCCCTCCGCGGGAGGGAGTACCGGGGAGCTGTTTTTT